The 10 T cell receptor beta chains in this list originate from one sample, sequenced in a study of chemoradiotherapy in HPV16-positive cancers. Clones were sequenced by immunoSEQ multiplex PCR, and TCRdb holds only the in-frame ones, with some missing. The repertoire holds under 50,000 clones, with 76% as singletons. The sample was blood, taken from a patient who underwent chemoradiotherapy. These receptors were collected from a human donor with HPV-associated anogenital cancer.

CDR3 sequence reads: CASSLDRGYEQYF. CDR3 bases: TGTGCCAGCAGCTTAGATCGGGGCTACGAGCAGTACTTC. The V and J genes are TRBV11-2 and TRBJ2-7; the D gene is possibly TRBD2 (5 bases). V lost 0 bases and J 3 bases, leaving 6 bases between the germline ends. Germline CDR1 and CDR2: SGHAT and FQNNGV. The CDR3 covers 13 residues.

The rearrangement links TRBV4-1 to TRBJ2-7; a weak D match, TRBD1 (5 bases). CDR1 is MGHRA and CDR2 is YSYEKL in the germline V gene. CDR3 length: 18 residues. V shed 1 base and J shed 2 bases, with 21 bases lying between them. The CDR3: CASSQVQGFPTKAYEQYF. CDR3 coding DNA: TGCGCCAGCAGCCAAGTCCAGGGCTTCCCCACGAAAGCCTACGAGCAGTACTTC.

The chain links TRBV27 to TRBJ2-7, with 7 bases lining up with TRBD1. The CDR3 is 15 residues long. Trimming took 2 bases from V and 2 from J; bases not matched to a gene: 6. Germline V gene lookup returns CDR1 MNHEY and CDR2 SMNVEV (reference sequence). The CDR3 region has the DNA TGTGCCAGCAGTTTAATCTGGGACAGTGCCTACGAGCAGTACTTC. This encodes CASSLIWDSAYEQYF.

This clone was detected only a few times. J is TRBJ1-6 and V is TRBV6-7, with D perhaps matching TRBD1 (6 bases). TRBV6-7 is classed as an ORF, of uncertain function. The CDR3 contains 15 residues. Trimming left V 6 bases short and J 2 bases short, with 11 bases between. CDR3 DNA sequence: TGTGCCAGCAGGGACAGCAGAACCTATAATTCACCCCTCCACTTT. Translating it yields CASRDSRTYNSPLHF.

This clone was found a few times. The CDR3 loop is CASSVSTVLNTEAFF. DNA for the CDR3: TGTGCCAGCAGCGTCTCGACGGTTTTGAACACTGAAGCTTTCTTT. The V and J genes are TRBV9 and TRBJ1-1; D is unresolved. The germline V and J ends were trimmed by 2 bases and 0 bases, with 11 bases remaining between them. The V gene's germline CDR1 is SGDLS and CDR2 YYNGEE. The CDR3 runs 15 residues. Supplemented by reference TRBV9 and TRBJ1-1, the full variable domain reads DSGVTQTPKHLITATGQRVTLRCSPRSGDLSVYWYQQSLDQGLQFLIQYYNGEERAKGNILERFSAQQFPDLHSELNLSSLELGDSALYFCASSVSTVLNTEAFFGQGTRLTVV.

The genes are TRBV5-4 and TRBJ1-5; D is perhaps TRBD1 (5 bases). The CDR3 is 15 amino acids. The germline V and J ends were trimmed by 4 bases and 5 bases, with 16 bases remaining between them. Germline V gene sequence: CDR1 SGHNT, CDR2 YYREEE (reference sequence). The CDR3 loop is CASSKGGGGDQPQHF. In DNA form, the CDR3 reads TGTGCCAGCAGCAAGGGTGGGGGGGGAGATCAGCCCCAGCATTTT.

The genes are TRBV4-3 and TRBJ2-3; 7 bases line up with TRBD2. Germline CDR1 reads LGHNA; CDR2 reads YSLEER. This CDR3 region has 16 residues. V lost 0 bases, J lost 6 bases, and 9 bases stayed unmatched. The CDR3 DNA sequence: TGCGCCAGCAGCCAAGATAGGACGGGGGGTGGGGATACGCAGTATTTT. Amino acid sequence: CASSQDRTGGGDTQYF.

V usage is TRBV12-5 and J usage is TRBJ2-5, with D hard to call. Germline V gene data show CDR1 as LGHNT and CDR2 as FRNRAP. This CDR3 comprises 11 residues. V shed 3 bases and J shed 7 bases, with 6 bases lying between them. The CDR3 loop is CASGLGGTQYF. The CDR3 nucleotides read TGTGCTAGTGGTTTAGGTGGGACCCAGTACTTC.

The V call is TRBV18, the J call TRBJ1-1, with a weak D call TRBD1 (5 bases). The CDR3 has 16 amino acids. The V and J ends lost 1 base and 7 bases respectively, with 19 bases between them. Germline V lookup: CDR1 KGHSH, CDR2 LQKENI. This CDR3 reads CASSPLRDPGAGEAFF. DNA of the CDR3: TGTGCCAGCTCACCACTCCGGGACCCCGGAGCGGGTGAAGCTTTCTTT.

The CDR3 DNA is TGTGCCAGCAGCTTCCCGGGACAGGGAAATCGTGCTGAAGCTTTCTTT. Its translation: CASSFPGQGNRAEAFF. The rearrangement uses TRBV7-9 and TRBJ1-1; TRBD1 matches at 9 bases. CDR1 SEHNR and CDR2 FQNEAQ come from the germline V gene (reference sequence). This CDR3 spans 16 amino acids. The V and J ends lost 3 bases and 6 bases, in that order; junction bases with no gene match: 11.